The 20 T cell receptor beta chains listed next were all sequenced from one sample in a study of Graves' ophthalmopathy and Graves' hyperthyroidism. Using RNA transcripts, the TCR beta CDR3 regions were amplified. RT-PCR in the first round used HTBI primers; a second-round multiplex PCR followed. TCRdb reprocessed the multiplex PCR reads via MiXCR and lists one record per CDR3 protein. The sample consists of under 350,000 distinct CDR3 sequences, 15% to 20% of them appearing once. The sample taken for sequencing was peripheral blood. Receptors were obtained from an adult man with Graves' ophthalmopathy.

This clonotype has a count of ten or more. The rearrangement joins TRBV12-3 or TRBV12-4 to TRBJ2-2; 7 positions match TRBD2. The CDR3 length is 13 residues. Trimming took 7 bases from V and 9 from J; bases not matched to a gene: 8. CDR3 in amino acids: CASTPGGSRELFF. The CDR3 bases are TGTGCCAGCACCCCGGGGGGAAGCAGGGAGCTGTTTTTT.

Ten or more counts support this clonotype. CDR3 in amino acids: CASSSSAGSNQPQHF. The CDR3 DNA reads as TGTGCCAGTAGTTCCTCGGCAGGTAGCAATCAGCCCCAGCATTTT. The chain employs TRBV19 and TRBJ1-5; D is uncertain. Germline loops: CDR1 LNHDA, CDR2 SQIVND (reference sequence). The CDR3 is 15 residues long. V lost 5 bases, J lost 0 bases, and 11 bases lay in between.

In its sample, this clonotype was seen many times. This chain links TRBV11-2 with TRBJ2-2, with TRBD1 identical over 8 bases. The CDR3 covers 19 residues. Looked up from germline, CDR1 is SGHAT and CDR2 is FQNNGV. V dropped 5 bases and J dropped 2; count of bases not matched to a gene: 16. The CDR3 nucleotides are TGTGCCAGCAGCCCCTCGGGGTTCCGGACAGGGATAAACACCGGGGAGCTGTTTTTT. It codes for CASSPSGFRTGINTGELFF. Supplemented by reference TRBV11-2 and TRBJ2-2, the full variable domain reads EAGVAQSPRYKIIEKRQSVAFWCNPISGHATLYWYQQILGQGPKLLIQFQNNGVVDDSQLPKDRFSAERLKGVDSTLKIQPAKLEDSAVYLCASSPSGFRTGINTGELFFGEGSRLTVL.

This clonotype occurred a few times. This clone may be a read error of a much larger clone one base away. The chain links TRBV28 to TRBJ1-5, with 10 positions matching TRBD1. CDR1 MDHEN and CDR2 SYDVKM come from the germline V gene. The CDR3 consists of 15 residues. V lost 5 bases to trimming and J lost 5 bases; unmatched junction nucleotides: 6. CDR3 region: CASSATGQGDQPQHF. The CDR3 DNA follows: TGTGCCAGCAGTGCGACAGGACAGGGGGATCAGCCCCAGCATTTT. Supplemented by reference TRBV28 and TRBJ1-5, the full variable domain reads DVKVTQSSRYLVKRTGEKVFLECVQDMDHENMFWYRQDPGLGLRLIYFSYDVKMKEKGDIPEGYSVSREKKERFSLILESASTNQTSMYLCASSATGQGDQPQHFGDGTRLSIL.

This clonotype has just a few counts. The chain has TRBV6-5 and TRBJ2-5, with D perhaps being TRBD1 or TRBD2 (6 bases each). Trimming stripped 2 bases from V and 12 bases from J, with 13 bases between. The CDR3 covers 12 residues. Germline V gene sequence: CDR1 MNHEY, CDR2 SVGAGI. DNA of the CDR3: TGTGCCAGCAGTTACCCGGAGGGGGGCGAGTACTTC. This translates into CASSYPEGGEYF.

There are many counts of this clonotype. The chain links TRBV29-1 to TRBJ2-5; a possible D gene is TRBD1 (6 bases). V gave up 1 base and J gave up 1 base, with 13 bases separating them. Germline V lookup: CDR1 SQVTM, CDR2 ANQGSEA. This CDR3 has 15 amino acids. CDR3 DNA sequence: TGCAGCGTTGAAGGCCAGGGGATTTTCCAAGAGACCCAGTACTTC. This codes for CSVEGQGIFQETQYF.

This clonotype was observed many times. The chain couples TRBV28 to TRBJ1-2; the match to TRBD1 covers 10 bases. Germline CDR1 is MDHEN and CDR2 is SYDVKM. The CDR3 contains 13 residues. Unmatched junction bases numbered 6, after V lost 8 bases and J lost 6 bases. The CDR3 DNA reads as TGTGCCAGCCACTTCGGGACAGGGGATGGCTACACCTTC. Translated, it gives CASHFGTGDGYTF.

J is TRBJ1-1 and V is TRBV12-3 or TRBV12-4, with a possible D match to TRBD1 (6 bases). The CDR3 is 15 amino acids. The V end was cut by 3 bases, the J end by 6 bases, with 17 bases between. The CDR3 nucleotides read TGTGCCAGCAGTTTCGCCAGACAGGTTGGCGCTGAAGCTTTCTTT. Amino acids: CASSFARQVGAEAFF.

This clonotype occurred many times. This chain joins TRBV6-5 and TRBJ2-2; D might be TRBD2 (6 bases). Looked up from germline, CDR1 is MNHEY and CDR2 is SVGAGI. V lost 6 bases, J lost 4 bases, and 15 bases lay in between. The CDR3 has 15 amino acids. For the CDR3, the DNA is TGTGCCAGCAGGCGGGACGGCGAAAGCACCGGGGAGCTGTTTTTT. This encodes CASRRDGESTGELFF.

V is TRBV6-1 and J is TRBJ2-7, with 9 bases lining up with TRBD2. Looked up from germline, CDR1 is MNHNS and CDR2 is SASEGT. CDR3 length: 14 residues. V lost 3 bases and J lost 2; bases outside the gene matches: 2. In DNA, the CDR3 is TGTGCCAGCAGTGAGGCGGGAGGGGCCTACGAGCAGTACTTC. Amino acid sequence: CASSEAGGAYEQYF.

This clonotype was detected many times. The gene calls are TRBV6-5 and TRBJ1-5, with TRBD1 matching over 11 bases. The CDR3 runs to 16 residues. After removal of 7 bases from V and 2 bases from J, the junction contained 7 bases not matched to a gene. In germline, CDR1 is MNHEY, CDR2 SVGAGI. The CDR3 region has the DNA TGTGCCAGCACCGGGACAGGGGGAATACGCAATCAGCCCCAGCATTTT. Protein: CASTGTGGIRNQPQHF.

In this sample, this clonotype turned up many times. This sequence joins TRBV12-3 or TRBV12-4 and TRBJ2-7, with 9 bases aligning to TRBD2. J lost 2 bases, V lost 6 bases, and 8 bases had no gene match. This CDR3 is 15 amino acids long. CDR3 amino acids: CASRRTSGPTYEQYF. The CDR3 nucleotides read TGTGCCAGCAGACGAACTAGCGGGCCTACCTACGAGCAGTACTTC.

This clonotype was seen ten or more times. The chain uses TRBV6-5 and TRBJ1-5; no clear D. The CDR3 consists of 14 residues. Deletions cut 4 bases from V and 7 bases from J, with 14 bases between. Germline assignment: CDR1 MNHEY and CDR2 SVGAGI. The CDR3 DNA follows: TGTGCCAGCAGTTTTAGTCAGCCGCCCCAGCCCCAGCATTTT. Translating it yields CASSFSQPPQPQHF.

This clonotype was detected only once. This chain connects TRBV7-1 to TRBJ1-5, with 9 bases that match TRBD1. Being an ORF, TRBV7-1 has a function that is uncertain. CDR3 length equals 18 residues. Trimming cost V 11 bases and J 4 bases; bases outside gene matches: 21. CDR3 sequence (DNA): TGTGCCCGGAGTGACCCGCCGGACAGGGGTTTTTTTAATCAGCCCCAGCATTTT. Amino acids: CARSDPPDRGFFNQPQHF.

This clonotype was counted at least ten times. V is TRBV6-1 and J is TRBJ2-7; 9 bases are shared with TRBD1. Trimming removed 8 bases from V and 9 bases from J; junction bases left unmatched: 11. Germline CDR1 reads MNHNS; CDR2 reads SASEGT. The CDR3 totals 13 residues. The CDR3 protein is CASGPGQGLRQYF. The DNA for the CDR3 is TGTGCCAGCGGACCGGGACAGGGACTTCGGCAGTACTTC.

The sample holds many counts of this clonotype. The chain carries TRBV6-1 and TRBJ1-5; unclear D gene. This CDR3 has 13 amino acids. V lost 4 bases and J lost 6, with 10 bases in between. Looked up from germline, CDR1 is MNHNS and CDR2 is SASEGT. The CDR3 DNA sequence: TGTGCCAGCAGTGTGGACGGACCTCAGCCCCAGCATTTT. This gives the protein CASSVDGPQPQHF.

This clonotype was recorded many times. The chain employs TRBV5-1 and TRBJ2-7; TRBD1 matches at 7 bases. With V trimmed by 4 bases and J by 5 bases, 12 bases remained unmatched. CDR1 and CDR2 from the germline V gene are SGHRS and YFSETQ. This CDR3 is built from 15 residues. The CDR3 loop reads CASSIRTTGFHEQYF. CDR3 bases: TGCGCCAGCAGCATACGAACGACAGGGTTCCACGAGCAGTACTTC.

This clonotype was picked up many times. This chain connects TRBV3-1 to TRBJ2-5; TRBD2 aligns across 7 bases. V was clipped by 4 bases and J by 0 bases; unmatched bases: 8. The length of the CDR3 is 16 residues. From germline, CDR1 is LGHDT and CDR2 YNNKEL (reference sequence). The DNA for the CDR3 is TGTGCCAGCAGCCCTGGGGGGGGGACTAACCAAGAGACCCAGTACTTC. Protein product: CASSPGGGTNQETQYF.

This clonotype was seen repeatedly, ten times or more. This chain connects TRBV7-2 to TRBJ2-7; D call uncertain. This CDR3 has 14 residues. Between the trimmed V and J ends, which lost 2 bases and 0 bases, there was a span of 8 bases. Germline values: CDR1 SGHTA, CDR2 FQGNSA. CDR3 in DNA: TGTGCCAGCAGCTTATGGGTTTTCTCCTACGAGCAGTACTTC. This sequence encodes CASSLWVFSYEQYF.

This clonotype was recorded a few times. This sequence joins TRBV10-1 and TRBJ2-5; 7 bases align to TRBD2. The CDR3 has 15 amino acids. Looked up from germline, CDR1 is WNHNN and CDR2 is SYGVQD (reference sequence). V dropped 6 bases and J dropped 5; count of bases not matched to a gene: 12. DNA of the CDR3: TGCGCCAGCAGCGGAGGGGAGCGGGATGGCGAGACCCAGTACTTC. Its translation: CASSGGERDGETQYF.